These T cell receptor beta chains were read from a single sample in a study of T cell repertoires in cytomegalovirus infection. MiXCR, applied by TCRdb to the reads, yields one record per CDR3 protein. The sample carries over 250,000 distinct CDR3 sequences, about 26% recorded once. The sample consisted of PBMCs. Receptors originate from a human donor in good health (CMV status not recorded). Some clones in this sample may be carry-over from other donors' samples. Each CDR3 is given with its conserved first and last residue. Size tells how often a clone was seen (once, few, many) or the class of an expanded clone, and some rows leave it out.

CDR3,J,V,size
CASRSGPSLGEQFF,TRBJ2-1,TRBV7-2,-
CAIVKEGETQYF,TRBJ2-5,TRBV28,few
CSMPGQGRGDTEAFF,TRBJ1-1,TRBV20-1,once
CASSLSLGETQYF,TRBJ2-5,TRBV7-2,many
CASSQDSRNTEAFF,TRBJ1-1,TRBV2,-
CASSFQPSPSGANVLTF,TRBJ2-6,TRBV6-5,-
CASSLAYSSYNEQFF,TRBJ2-1,TRBV7-2,many
CSASPTAGDTQYF,TRBJ2-3,TRBV20-1,once
CASSLRRQNTGELFF,TRBJ2-2,TRBV6-1,few
CSLDVTDTQYF,TRBJ2-3,TRBV29-1,few
CASTRAGGDEKLFF,TRBJ1-4,TRBV28,few
CASSIGTSGSTYEQYF,TRBJ2-7,TRBV7-2,many
CASSLDPVDTRELFF,TRBJ2-2,TRBV11-2,many
CASTGAPPAYEQYF,TRBJ2-7,TRBV28,-
CASSRTQGGYTEAFF,TRBJ1-1,TRBV28,-
CASSQPRLAGGHNEQFF,TRBJ2-1,TRBV4-1,-
CASSSYDSGEKLFF,TRBJ1-4,TRBV28,few
CASLPPETKTQYF,TRBJ2-5,TRBV28,-
CAISESPSWGTGANVLTF,TRBJ2-6,TRBV10-3,-
CASSYVGADTQYF,TRBJ2-3,TRBV11-2,few
CASSLKTGHSSYNEQFF,TRBJ2-1,TRBV12-3/TRBV12-4,few
CASSLGSVSLSEQFF,TRBJ2-1,TRBV7-2,many
CAFHRDGYGYTF,TRBJ1-2,TRBV30,few
CASSQSGGDYGYTF,TRBJ1-2,TRBV6-1,many
CASSSRPGQGGTEAFF,TRBJ1-1,TRBV7-9,-
CASSKGYTEAFF,TRBJ1-1,TRBV2,few
CASTVNYQPQHF,TRBJ1-5,TRBV6-2/TRBV6-3,-
CASIRTGTGGSNEQFF,TRBJ2-1,TRBV7-2,many
CASSSGGGYYGYTF,TRBJ1-2,TRBV12-3/TRBV12-4,-
CASSHPSGSSYNEQFF,TRBJ2-1,TRBV28,-
CASSLAGVNTGELFF,TRBJ2-2,TRBV27,few
CASSTTGTRYNEQFF,TRBJ2-1,TRBV5-1,few
CASSAGQGIAEAFF,TRBJ1-1,TRBV6-6,-
CASSPTGAGYEQYF,TRBJ2-7,TRBV12-3/TRBV12-4,many
CASSRGTSGRAYNEQFF,TRBJ2-1,TRBV5-4,many
CASSFLGGTEAFF,TRBJ1-1,TRBV28,few
CAISERAVNTEAFF,TRBJ1-1,TRBV10-3,few
CASSLGLAGWVEQFF,TRBJ2-1,TRBV11-2,few
CASSPNLGGNEQYF,TRBJ2-7,TRBV7-2,many
CASSYTFGQNNEQFF,TRBJ2-1,TRBV6-2/TRBV6-3,few
CASSRRDGGNTEAFF,TRBJ1-1,TRBV7-9,many
CSARVAGTRNQPQHF,TRBJ1-5,TRBV20-1,-
CASSQHQGTGTEAFF,TRBJ1-1,TRBV5-1,few
CASRNDRVGELFF,TRBJ2-2,TRBV28,many
CSVGLRPSFLNTEAFF,TRBJ1-1,TRBV29-1,-
CASSPRQTWNTEAFF,TRBJ1-1,TRBV11-2,-
CASSTQGYTDTQYF,TRBJ2-3,TRBV5-4,-
CASSGGTSSTDTQYF,TRBJ2-3,TRBV28,-
CATRMTGRNEQFF,TRBJ2-1,TRBV19,-
CASTQLGANSPLHF,TRBJ1-6,TRBV7-2,once
CASSTGDGSYEQYF,TRBJ2-7,TRBV28,many
CASSLAGMAEQFF,TRBJ2-1,TRBV7-8,-
CASSLVGTGTNEQFF,TRBJ2-1,TRBV7-2,many